These T cell receptor beta chains were read from a single sample in a study of blood T cell repertoires in COVID-19. Sequencing was performed with immunoSEQ multiplex PCR; in TCRdb, only in-frame clones are kept and a portion is missing. In the table there are 250,000 or so clones, roughly 84% of which are singletons. Sequenced sample: peripheral blood. These TCRs come from a woman in her thirties or forties who had recovered from COVID-19. Each CDR3 is given with its conserved first and last residue.

v_gene	len	j_gene	CDR3aa
TRBV7-9	15	TRBJ2-1	CASSPRQGWNNEQFF
TRBV27	15	TRBJ2-1	CASSPRRPYYNEQFF
TRBV4-1	16	TRBJ1-1	CASTKGAAGGNTEAFF
TRBV6-1	17	TRBJ1-4	CASSGLDRTAREEKLFF
TRBV19	14	TRBJ1-5	CASSRTGWDQPQHF
TRBV7-9	12	TRBJ1-2	CASSLEGFGYTF
TRBV7-9	16	TRBJ1-1	CASSLDGGQGRLGAFF
TRBV7-9	14	TRBJ1-6	CASSPGQGGSPLHF
TRBV28	16	TRBJ1-1	CASTATGNLVNTEAFF
TRBV25-1	13	TRBJ1-1	CASMVGGSVEAFF
TRBV10-3	15	TRBJ2-3	CAISEQRGGTDTQYF
TRBV7-7	15	TRBJ2-1	CASSLGGTEYNEQFF
TRBV29-1	13	TRBJ2-1	CSVRRGSYNEQFF
TRBV5-1	16	TRBJ2-5	CASSLGTTGVQETQYF
TRBV6-5	13	TRBJ1-1	CASRRGPNTEAFF
TRBV27	14	TRBJ1-6	CASSFWGQGAPLHF
TRBV6-2/TRBV6-3	15	TRBJ1-5	CASSQVRQGNQPQHF
TRBV6-5	12	TRBJ1-5	CASRSPNQPQHF
TRBV7-2	14	TRBJ1-1	CASSRDRDFTEAFF
TRBV20-1	13	TRBJ1-2	CSASSGTGNGYTF